Each of the 12 T cell receptor beta chains below was sequenced from the same sample in a study of long-term antiretroviral therapy in people with HIV. The assay used was immunoSEQ (version v3.0), run at survey level. The assay was immunoSEQ multiplex PCR, and TCRdb's table has in-frame clones only and misses some. The table lists 40,000 to 45,000 clones, nearly 95% of them singletons. This specimen consisted of unsorted PBMCs, obtained 3.7 years after starting antiretroviral therapy. All receptors come from a woman aged 45-60 years with HIV.

V gene TRBV30 combines with J gene TRBJ1-1; D gene ambiguous. CDR1 and CDR2 (germline): GTSNPN, SVGIG (reference sequence). The V end was cut by 2 bases, the J end by 11 bases, with 15 bases between. The CDR3 is 12 residues long. CDR3 loop: CAWSFRAARAFF. CDR3 bases: TGTGCCTGGAGTTTCAGAGCCGCGCGGGCTTTCTTT.

The V gene is TRBV7-8, the J gene TRBJ2-7, with 10 bases aligning to TRBD1. Germline-derived CDR1 and CDR2 are SGHVS and FQNEAQ. V was clipped by 1 base and J by 1 base; unmatched bases: 7. The CDR3 is 17 residues long. CDR3 nucleotide sequence: TGTGCCAGCAGCTTAGAGGGCGGGACAGGGGATTCCTACGAGCAGTACTTC. Protein: CASSLEGGTGDSYEQYF.

This clone was recorded once. The chain couples TRBV27 to TRBJ2-7, with TRBD2 identical over 7 bases. This CDR3 spans 14 amino acids. Germline V lookup: CDR1 MNHEY, CDR2 SMNVEV (reference sequence). The trim removed 2 bases at V and 1 base at J, leaving 2 bases unmatched. The chain's CDR3 is CASSLLGRSYEQYF. DNA of the CDR3: TGTGCCAGCAGTTTACTCGGGAGGTCCTACGAGCAGTACTTC.

The chain carries TRBV29-1 and TRBJ1-1; D remains ambiguous. Germline V gene lookup returns CDR1 SQVTM and CDR2 ANQGSEA. Trimming stripped 3 bases from V and 0 bases from J, with 11 bases between. The CDR3 covers 14 residues. The CDR3 DNA reads as TGCAGCGTTGAGAAGTTGGTGATGAACACTGAAGCTTTCTTT. The encoded protein is CSVEKLVMNTEAFF.

The chain has TRBV6-1 and TRBJ2-3; TRBD1 agrees at 11 bases. J lost 3 bases, V lost 5 bases, and 4 bases had no gene match. Germline values: CDR1 MNHNS, CDR2 SASEGT. The CDR3 length is 15 residues. The CDR3 DNA reads as TGTGCCAGCAGTCCAGGACAGGGGGCAACAGATACGCAGTATTTT. It encodes CASSPGQGATDTQYF.

The rearrangement joins TRBV30 to TRBJ2-4; tentatively, D is TRBD2 (5 bases). CDR1 is GTSNPN, CDR2 SVGIG, per germline (reference sequence). The CDR3 has 19 residues. V lost 0 bases, J lost 0 bases, and 21 bases lay in between. The CDR3 region has the DNA TGTGCCTGGAGTGTACGGCTTGGCCGCCCCGGGGTAGCCAAAAACATTCAGTACTTC. Protein sequence: CAWSVRLGRPGVAKNIQYF.

The chain couples TRBV4-2 to TRBJ1-2; D is undetermined. Germline lookup yields CDR1 LGHNA and CDR2 YNFKEQ. The CDR3 spans 11 residues. The V gene lost 0 bases and the J gene lost 4 bases, with 0 bases spanning the gap. The CDR3 coding sequence is TGTGCCAGCAGCCAAGACTATGGCTACACCTTC. It encodes CASSQDYGYTF.

The genes are TRBV30 and TRBJ1-2, with a tentative D call TRBD1 (5 bases). The V and J ends lost 0 bases and 8 bases respectively, with 16 bases between them. The CDR3 is 14 amino acids. Per the germline V gene, CDR1 is GTSNPN and CDR2 is SVGIG (reference sequence). The CDR3 is CAWSVPGNGGGYTF. Written as DNA, the CDR3 is TGTGCCTGGAGTGTTCCAGGGAACGGGGGGGGCTACACCTTC.

This sequence joins TRBV11-3 and TRBJ2-1, with a weak D call TRBD2 (5 bases). The CDR3 is 15 amino acids. Trimming left V 6 bases short and J 2 bases short, with 14 bases between. Germline V gene sequence: CDR1 SGHNT, CDR2 YENEEA. CDR3 loop: CASSLAGNTYNEQFF. For the CDR3, the DNA is TGTGCCAGCAGTCTGGCGGGCAACACCTACAATGAGCAGTTCTTC.

The V gene is TRBV10-2, the J gene TRBJ2-7; possible D gene TRBD1, 6 bases. CDR1 and CDR2 (germline): WSHSY, SAAADI. Trimming left V 3 bases short and J 5 bases short, with 17 bases between. The CDR3 covers 15 residues. The chain's CDR3 is CASSEVGLGAHEQYF. The CDR3 DNA reads as TGCGCCAGCAGTGAAGTTGGCTTGGGGGCGCACGAGCAGTACTTC.

The chain has TRBV7-8 and TRBJ1-5, with D hard to call. Trimming shortened V by 3 bases and J by 4 bases, and 7 bases separated the two germline ends. Germline CDR1 reads SGHVS; CDR2 reads FQNEAQ. The CDR3 extends over 13 amino acids. In nucleotides, the CDR3 is TGTGCCAGCAGCTTGACGGATAATCAGCCCCAGCATTTT. This codes for CASSLTDNQPQHF.

The V call is TRBV19, the J call TRBJ1-1; 7 positions match TRBD1. The germline V gene encodes CDR1 LNHDA and CDR2 SQIVND (reference sequence). Trimming at V came to 10 bases and at J to 4 bases, leaving 12 bases not matched to a gene. The CDR3 loop spans 14 amino acids. The DNA for the CDR3 is TGTGCCACTACCCCGGCAGGGGGAATCACTGAAGCTTTCTTT. Translation: CATTPAGGITEAFF.